This TCR beta chain was captured in a study of T cell repertoires in cytomegalovirus infection. At the level of the study: CMV infection plus the matching HLA type was flagged by public TCR beta signatures.

TCRdb ran MiXCR on the reads and lists one entry per CDR3 protein. Altogether roughly 230,000 distinct CDR3 sequences are present, 15% to 20% being singletons, with the ten largest covering approximately 51%. The CDR3 consists of 14 residues. The V end was cut by 2 bases, the J end by 1 base, with 10 bases between. Germline-derived CDR1 and CDR2 are SGHRS and YFSETQ. General study points: Cumulative public TCR beta family frequency identified CMV carriers with the relevant HLA. It was HLA-C-restricted CMV-specific TCR beta clonotypes that dominated the response ex vivo.

Concerning this clonotype itself: Its matching antigen is unknown.

The chain combines TRBV5-1 with TRBJ2-7, with TRBD1 as a possible D gene (7 bases). The specimen sequenced was CD8+ T cells from PBMCs. This receptor was taken from a human donor in good health (CMV status not recorded). Some clones in this sample may be carry-over from other donors' samples. DNA of the CDR3: TGCGCCAGCAGCTTCCAGGGGGGATCCTACGAGCAGTACTTC. Translating gives CASSFQGGSYEQYF.